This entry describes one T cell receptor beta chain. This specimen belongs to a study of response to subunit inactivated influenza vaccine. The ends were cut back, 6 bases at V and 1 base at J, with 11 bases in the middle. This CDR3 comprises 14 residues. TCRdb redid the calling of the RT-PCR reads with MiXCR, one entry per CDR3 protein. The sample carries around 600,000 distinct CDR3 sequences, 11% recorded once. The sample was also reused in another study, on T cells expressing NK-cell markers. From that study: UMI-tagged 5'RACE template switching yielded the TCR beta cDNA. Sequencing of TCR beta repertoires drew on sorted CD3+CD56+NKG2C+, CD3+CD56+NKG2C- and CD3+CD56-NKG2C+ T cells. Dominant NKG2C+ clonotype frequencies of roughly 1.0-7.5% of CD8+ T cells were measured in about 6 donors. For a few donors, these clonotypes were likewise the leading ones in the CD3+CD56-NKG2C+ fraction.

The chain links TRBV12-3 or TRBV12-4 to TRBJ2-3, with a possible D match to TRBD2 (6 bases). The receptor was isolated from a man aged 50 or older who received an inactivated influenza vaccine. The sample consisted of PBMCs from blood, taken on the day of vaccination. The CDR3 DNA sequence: TGTGCCAGCAGATTCGGGACTCGCACAGATACGCAGTATTTT. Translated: CASRFGTRTDTQYF.